The 20 T cell receptor beta chains presented below share a single source sample, sequenced in a study of blood T cells in healthy people across ages. With a J-beta primer mix and a sample-barcoded 5' primer, a second PCR ran about 7 to 12 cycles. TCRdb recomputed calls from the 5' RACE reads with MiXCR, one row per CDR3 protein. The table has around 790,000 distinct CDR3 sequences, approximately 48% seen once. Specimen: blood. The receptors stem from a man aged 55 to 70 in good health.

The gene calls are TRBV11-2 and TRBJ2-3, with 8 positions matching TRBD2. The length of the CDR3 is 16 residues. Trimming cost V 1 base and J 3 bases; bases outside gene matches: 6. The germline V gene encodes CDR1 SGHAT and CDR2 FQNNGV. The CDR3 spells CASSLAGGPRTDTQYF. CDR3 DNA sequence: TGTGCCAGCAGCTTAGCGGGGGGGCCCCGGACAGATACGCAGTATTTT.

This chain connects TRBV7-8 to TRBJ2-2; D may be TRBD2 (5 bases). Germline lookup yields CDR1 SGHVS and CDR2 FQNEAQ. Trimming left V 1 base short and J 8 bases short, with 17 bases between. This CDR3 is built from 16 residues. Here the CDR3 DNA reads TGTGCCAGCAGCTTAGGAGCGGCCCCAACGTTGGGGGAGCTGTTTTTT. As protein: CASSLGAAPTLGELFF.

V gene TRBV7-9 combines with J gene TRBJ1-4; possibly TRBD1 for D (6 bases). V shed 1 base and J shed 6 bases, with 9 bases lying between them. This CDR3 contains 14 residues. CDR1 is SEHNR and CDR2 is FQNEAQ in the germline V gene (reference sequence). The CDR3 loop is CASSLGGPYEKLFF. The DNA of the CDR3 is TGTGCCAGCAGCTTAGGGGGGCCTTATGAAAAACTGTTTTTT. Supplemented by reference TRBV7-9 and TRBJ1-4, the full variable domain reads DTGVSQNPRHKITKRGQNVTFRCDPISEHNRLYWYRQTLGQGPEFLTYFQNEAQLEKSRLLSDRFSAERPKGSFSTLEIQRTEQGDSAMYLCASSLGGPYEKLFFGSGTQLSVL.

In the case of this clonotype: A clone one base away is much larger, so this may be a read error. This chain uses TRBV29-1 with TRBJ1-1; the D gene is possibly TRBD1 (6 bases). Germline assignment: CDR1 SQVTM and CDR2 ANQGSEA. The germline V and J ends were trimmed by 4 bases and 3 bases, with 18 bases remaining between them. CDR3 length: 15 residues. In nucleotides, the CDR3 is TGCAGCGTTGGGGTAGTCCGAAACAGGGACACTGAAGCTTTCTTT. It yields the protein CSVGVVRNRDTEAFF.

This clonotype was detected many times. The gene calls are TRBV25-1 and TRBJ2-5, with D possibly being TRBD2 (6 bases). V dropped 2 bases and J dropped 4 bases, with 11 bases sitting between them. The germline CDR1 and CDR2 sequences are MGHDK and SYGVNS. The CDR3 spans 14 residues. DNA of the CDR3: TGTGCCAGCAGTGAACCCGGGGGAGTAGAGACCCAGTACTTC. Protein product: CASSEPGGVETQYF.

This clonotype turned up a few times. The V gene is TRBV20-1, the J gene TRBJ2-1; no clear D. V dropped 7 bases and J dropped 6 bases, with 10 bases sitting between them. The CDR3 runs to 11 residues. The germline V gene encodes CDR1 DFQATT and CDR2 SNEGSKA (reference sequence). As DNA, the CDR3 is TGCAGTGTGGGCCAAGGCAATGAGCAGTTCTTC. Its protein product is CSVGQGNEQFF.

This clonotype has more than one count but fewer than ten. The genes are TRBV28 and TRBJ1-6; 8 bases agree with TRBD1. Germline V gene lookup returns CDR1 MDHEN and CDR2 SYDVKM. V was clipped by 6 bases and J by 2 bases; unmatched bases: 6. The CDR3 has 16 amino acids. Here the CDR3 DNA reads TGTGCCAGCAGAGGGCAGGGGGCACCCTATAATTCACCCCTCCACTTT. This codes for CASRGQGAPYNSPLHF.

CDR3: CASDRLQRSGQPQHF. The CDR3 nucleotides are TGTGCCTCGGACAGGCTCCAGAGATCCGGTCAGCCCCAGCATTTT. The chain uses TRBV6-2 or TRBV6-3 and TRBJ1-5; TRBD1 agrees at 7 bases. Germline V gene lookup returns CDR1 MNHEY and CDR2 SVGEGT. This CDR3 contains 15 residues. V lost 11 bases and J lost 6; bases outside the gene matches: 16.

This clonotype came up a few times. This chain connects TRBV5-1 to TRBJ2-1, with 8 bases aligning to TRBD2. V gave up 3 bases and J gave up 6 bases; unmatched junction bases: 11. The CDR3 is 16 amino acids. The germline V gene encodes CDR1 SGHRS and CDR2 YFSETQ. The CDR3: CASSSQAGVGVNEQFF. The CDR3 DNA reads as TGCGCCAGCAGCTCTCAAGCGGGGGTGGGGGTCAATGAGCAGTTCTTC. The whole variable domain, remainder taken from reference TRBV5-1 and TRBJ2-1, is KAGVTQTPRYLIKTRGQQVTLSCSPISGHRSVSWYQQTPGQGLQFLFEYFSETQRNKGNFPGRFSGRQFSNSRSEMNVSTLELGDSALYLCASSSQAGVGVNEQFFGPGTRLTVL.

This rearrangement joins TRBV6-1 to TRBJ2-1; 12 bases line up with TRBD2. The V gene end was trimmed by 8 bases and the J gene end by 7 bases; junction bases not matched to a gene: 6. Germline CDR1 reads MNHNS; CDR2 reads SASEGT. CDR3 length: 14 amino acids. This CDR3 is CASSTSGGKNEQFF. The CDR3 region has the DNA TGTGCCAGCTCGACTAGCGGGGGAAAGAATGAGCAGTTCTTC.

The chain uses TRBV6-1 and TRBJ2-3, with D perhaps matching TRBD2 (6 bases). Germline V gives CDR1 MNHNS, CDR2 SASEGT. CDR3 length equals 13 residues. V was cut by 2 bases and J by 5 bases, with 8 bases left in between. DNA of the CDR3: TGTGCCAGCAGTGAAATGCGGGGAGATACGCAGTATTTT. Translation: CASSEMRGDTQYF.

The chain is built from TRBV9 and TRBJ2-7; 7 bases align to TRBD1. Per the germline V gene, CDR1 is SGDLS and CDR2 is YYNGEE. This CDR3 region has 14 residues. V lost 3 bases to trimming and J lost 6 bases; unmatched junction nucleotides: 9. The CDR3 DNA sequence: TGTGCCAGCAGCGCCGGGACAGTACGTACCGAGCAGTACTTC. It yields the protein CASSAGTVRTEQYF.

The rearrangement links TRBV4-3 to TRBJ1-1, with D unresolved. The CDR3 sequence is 13 residues long. CDR1 LGHNA and CDR2 YSLEER come from the germline V gene. V was clipped by 3 bases and J by 6 bases, with 11 bases between them. In DNA, the CDR3 is TGCGCCAGCAGCCAGGTGGGTGGCGCTGAAGCTTTCTTT. Amino acid sequence: CASSQVGGAEAFF.

This chain connects TRBV6-6 to TRBJ1-6; TRBD1 might be the D (6 bases). Trimming left V 2 bases short and J 10 bases short, with 15 bases between. Per the germline V gene, CDR1 is MNHNY and CDR2 is SVGAGI (reference sequence). The CDR3 spans 15 residues. This CDR3 reads CASSYGAGVGSPLHF. CDR3 bases: TGTGCCAGCAGTTACGGGGCAGGGGTGGGATCACCCCTCCACTTT.

The chain carries TRBV24-1 and TRBJ2-1; 9 nucleotides match TRBD1. Germline V gene sequence: CDR1 KGHDR, CDR2 SFDVKD. This CDR3 has 13 residues. V was pared by 9 bases and J by 6 bases, with 5 bases of the junction left unmatched. The DNA of the CDR3 is TGTGCCACCGGGACAGGGCACCCCAATGAGCAGTTCTTC. Its translation: CATGTGHPNEQFF.

The chain employs TRBV13 and TRBJ2-1; maybe TRBD2 (5 bases). This CDR3 comprises 16 residues. The V end lost 8 bases, the J end lost 7 bases, and 24 bases lay between the germline ends. CDR1 is PRHDT and CDR2 is FYEKMQ in the germline V gene (reference sequence). The CDR3, as DNA: TGTGCCAGCGTCCAAAGATACGAGGGTGGTAGGAATGAGCAGTTCTTC. Its protein product is CASVQRYEGGRNEQFF.

There are a few counts of this clonotype. The genes are TRBV7-2 and TRBJ2-5, with TRBD1 matching over 9 bases. CDR1 SGHTA and CDR2 FQGNSA come from the germline V gene. Trimming cost V 5 bases and J 5 bases; bases outside gene matches: 9. The CDR3 totals 15 residues. CDR3 loop: CASSTDRGGRETQYF. CDR3 bases: TGTGCCAGCAGCACGGACAGGGGAGGTCGGGAGACCCAGTACTTC.

V gene TRBV6-1 combines with J gene TRBJ2-1, with unresolved D. V was trimmed by 2 bases and J by 3 bases, leaving 11 bases between them. Germline CDR1 is MNHNS and CDR2 is SASEGT. The CDR3 totals 15 residues. The DNA of the CDR3 is TGTGCCAGCAGTGAATCTCCCACCCTCTACAATGAGCAGTTCTTC. This encodes CASSESPTLYNEQFF.

The gene calls are TRBV5-1 and TRBJ2-5; D unresolved. Germline values: CDR1 SGHRS, CDR2 YFSETQ. This CDR3 is built from 13 residues. Between the trimmed V and J ends, which lost 5 bases and 11 bases, there was a span of 19 bases. In nucleotides, the CDR3 is TGCGCCAGCAGGCCGGGCACATCGGCTGAGCAGTACTTC. This translates into CASRPGTSAEQYF.

V and J are TRBV6-5 and TRBJ2-3; 7 bases fit TRBD1. The CDR3 is made up of 13 amino acids. Looked up from germline, CDR1 is MNHEY and CDR2 is SVGAGI. The V and J ends lost 1 base and 11 bases, in that order; junction bases with no gene match: 6. The CDR3 coding sequence is TGTGCCAGCAGTTACTTGACAGGGTGGGTGCAGTATTTT. Residues: CASSYLTGWVQYF.